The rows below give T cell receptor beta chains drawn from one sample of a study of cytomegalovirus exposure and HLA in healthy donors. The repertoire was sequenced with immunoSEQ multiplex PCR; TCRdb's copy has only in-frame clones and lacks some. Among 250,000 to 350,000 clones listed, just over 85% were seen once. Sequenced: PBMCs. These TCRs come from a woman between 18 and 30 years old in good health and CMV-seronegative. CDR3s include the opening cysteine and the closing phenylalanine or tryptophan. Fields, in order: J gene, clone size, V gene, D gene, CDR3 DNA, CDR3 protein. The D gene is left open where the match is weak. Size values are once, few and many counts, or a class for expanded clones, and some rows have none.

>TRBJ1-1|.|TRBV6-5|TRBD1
TGTGCCAGCAGCCGACCGGACAGGAGCACTGAAGCTTTCTTT
CASSRPDRSTEAFF
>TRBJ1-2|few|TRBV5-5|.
TGTGCCAGCAGCGGGGGACACCCGAACTATGGCTACACCTTC
CASSGGHPNYGYTF
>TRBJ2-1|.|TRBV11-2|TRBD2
TGTGCCAGCAGCATGACTAGCGGGAGTCAGTTCTTC
CASSMTSGSQFF
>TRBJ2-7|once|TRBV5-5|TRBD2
TGTGCCAGCAGCCTTGCCGCGGGGGAGGGGTACTCCTACGAGCAGTACTTC
CASSLAAGEGYSYEQYF
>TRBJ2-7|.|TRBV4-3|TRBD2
TGCGCCAGCAGCCAAGAGCTACCTGATGAGGGAGGGCTAAGAGAGCAGTACTTC
CASSQELPDEGGLREQYF
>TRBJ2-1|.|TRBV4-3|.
TGCGCCAGCAGCGAAAGGGACTCATACAATGAGCAGTTCTTC
CASSERDSYNEQFF
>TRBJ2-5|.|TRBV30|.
TGTGCCTGGAGTGTTCGGGGTTTTCCCGAGACCCAGTACTTC
CAWSVRGFPETQYF
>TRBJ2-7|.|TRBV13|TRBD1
TGTGCCAGCAGCTTAGGTGTTGGGACAGCATCCTACGAGCAGTACTTC
CASSLGVGTASYEQYF
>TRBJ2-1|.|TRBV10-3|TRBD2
TGTGCCATCAGCAAGACTAGCGGGAGCGCCACGAAGAGCAATGAGCAGTTCTTC
CAISKTSGSATKSNEQFF
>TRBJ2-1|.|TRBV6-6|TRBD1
TGTGCCAGCAGTCCCCAGGGGGCTCTGGACAATGAGCAGTTCTTC
CASSPQGALDNEQFF
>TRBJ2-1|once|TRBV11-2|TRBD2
TGTGCCAGCAGCTTAGTTATATTAGCGGGCCTGTTCTTC
CASSLVILAGLFF
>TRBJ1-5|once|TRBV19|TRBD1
TGTGCCAGTACCAGATGGGACAGGGAGGAGGATCAGCCCCAGCATTTT
CASTRWDREEDQPQHF
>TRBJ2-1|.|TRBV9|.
TGTGCCAGCAGCGTACGCGGGACAGCATACAATGAGCAGTTCTTC
CASSVRGTAYNEQFF
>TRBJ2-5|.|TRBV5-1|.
TGCGCCAGCAGCTTGGGGGGGAGGAACGGAGAGACCCAGTACTTC
CASSLGGRNGETQYF
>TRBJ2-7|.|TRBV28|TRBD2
TGTGCCAGCAGTCGACTAGCGGCCGAGCAGTACTTC
CASSRLAAEQYF
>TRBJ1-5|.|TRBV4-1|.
TGCGCCAGCAGCCAGTATGACTGGGTCGATCAGCCCCAGCATTTT
CASSQYDWVDQPQHF
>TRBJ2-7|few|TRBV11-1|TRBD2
TGTGCCAGCAGCTCCTCCGGGACTAGCTACGAGCAGTACTTC
CASSSSGTSYEQYF
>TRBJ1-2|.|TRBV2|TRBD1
TGTGCCAGCAGTGTCTTAAACAGGGGCTATGGCTACACCTTC
CASSVLNRGYGYTF
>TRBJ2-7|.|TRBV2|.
TGTGCCAGCACCTCGGCGGGGACGGACGAGCAGTACTTC
CASTSAGTDEQYF
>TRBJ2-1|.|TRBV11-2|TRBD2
TGTGCCAGCAGCTCCAGCGGGAACCGAAATGAGCAGTTCTTC
CASSSSGNRNEQFF
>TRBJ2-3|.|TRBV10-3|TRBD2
TGTGCCATCAGTGCGAGCGGGAGTGAAGATACGCAGTATTTT
CAISASGSEDTQYF
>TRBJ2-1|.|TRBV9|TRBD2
TGTGCCAGCAGCGTAGCGAGCGGGAGGGCCTACAATGAGCAGTTCTTC
CASSVASGRAYNEQFF
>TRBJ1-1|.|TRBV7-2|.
TGTGCCAGCAGCTTAGGGCCAGACACTGAAGCTTTCTTT
CASSLGPDTEAFF
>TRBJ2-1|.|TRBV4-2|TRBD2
TGTGCCAGCAGCCCTGGACTAGCGGGACACAATGAGCAGTTCTTC
CASSPGLAGHNEQFF
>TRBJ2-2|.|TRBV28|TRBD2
TGTGCCAGCAGTTTATGGCGGGGTAGCGGGAGAGGGACCGGGGAGCTGTTTTTT
CASSLWRGSGRGTGELFF
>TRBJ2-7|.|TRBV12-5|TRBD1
TGTGCTAGTGGTAACGAAACCCAGGGACAGATCTACGAGCAGTACTTC
CASGNETQGQIYEQYF
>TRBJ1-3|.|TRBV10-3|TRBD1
TGTGCCATCCAGGGGGATACCACTGGAAACACCATATATTTT
CAIQGDTTGNTIYF
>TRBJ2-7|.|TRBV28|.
TGTGCCAGCAGTGGAGGGGCCTACGAGCAGTACTTC
CASSGGAYEQYF
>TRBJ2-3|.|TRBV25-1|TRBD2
TGTGCCAGCAGTGGGTCCCGGACTAGCCGGGGGGGACGAGATACGCAGTATTTT
CASSGSRTSRGGRDTQYF
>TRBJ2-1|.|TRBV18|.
TGTGCCAGCTCACCACCCCTAGCTACGGATGAGCAGTTCTTC
CASSPPLATDEQFF
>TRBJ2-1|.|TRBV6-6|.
TGTGCCAGCAGTTCCGTGGGGTGGGGGCACAATGAGCAGTTCTTC
CASSSVGWGHNEQFF
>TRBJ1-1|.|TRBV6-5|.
TGTGCCAGCAGACGGGTCCCTTTCGGAGAAGCTTTCTTT
CASRRVPFGEAFF
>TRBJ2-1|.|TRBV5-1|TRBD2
TGCGCCAGCTGGGGAGATGGGACTAGCGGGAGGTACAATGAGCAGTTCTTC
CASWGDGTSGRYNEQFF
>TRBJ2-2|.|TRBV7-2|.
TGTGCCAGCAGCTTTTATACCGGGGAGCTGTTTTTT
CASSFYTGELFF
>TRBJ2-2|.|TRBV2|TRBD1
TGTGCCAGCAGCGCGTCGGGACAGGGGGCTTCTTTGAACACCGGGGAGCTGTTTTTT
CASSASGQGASLNTGELFF
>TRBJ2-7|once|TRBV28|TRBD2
TGTGCCAGCAGTCTCGGGACTAGCGGGGAGCAGTACTTC
CASSLGTSGEQYF
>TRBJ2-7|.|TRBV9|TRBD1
TGTGCCAGCAACCCGGGACAGTACTCCTACGAGCAGTACTTC
CASNPGQYSYEQYF
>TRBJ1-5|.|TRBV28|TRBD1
TGTGCCAGCAGTGGATTTACGGACAGGGACAATCAGCCCCAGCATTTT
CASSGFTDRDNQPQHF
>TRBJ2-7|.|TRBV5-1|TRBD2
TGCGCCAGCAGCTTATCAGCGGGAGGGCCTTACGAGCAGTACTTC
CASSLSAGGPYEQYF
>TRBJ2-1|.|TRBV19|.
TGTGCCAGTAGTCCACCGAGGGAAAACAATGAGCAGTTCTTC
CASSPPRENNEQFF
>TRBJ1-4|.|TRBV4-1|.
TGCGCCAGCAGCCAAGATGAGTTTGAAAAACTGTTTTTT
CASSQDEFEKLFF
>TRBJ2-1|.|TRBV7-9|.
TGTGCCAGCAGCTTAGGAGGAGGGGCGGGCAGCTCCTACAATGAGCAGTTCTTC
CASSLGGGAGSSYNEQFF
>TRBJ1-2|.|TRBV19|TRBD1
TGTGCCAGTACCACAGGGGAGGAGGGCTACACCTTC
CASTTGEEGYTF
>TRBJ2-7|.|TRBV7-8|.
TGTGCCAGCAGTCCCGGGACACCGGCCTCCTACGAGCAGTACTTC
CASSPGTPASYEQYF
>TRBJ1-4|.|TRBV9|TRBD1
TGTGCCAGCAGCCCAGCCTCAGGGGGGACTAATGAAAAACTGTTTTTT
CASSPASGGTNEKLFF
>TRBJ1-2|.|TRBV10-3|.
TGTGCCATCAGTGAGTCCGGGAGGGATGGCTACACCTTC
CAISESGRDGYTF
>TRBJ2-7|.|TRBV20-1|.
TGCAGTGCTACGGGGGCCTACGAGCAGTACTTC
CSATGAYEQYF